This T cell receptor (beta chain) appears in the sequencing data of a study of regulatory T cells in long-lasting Graves disease. CDR3 size: 15 residues. Germline loops: CDR1 SGHAT, CDR2 FQNNGV. V was clipped by 7 bases and J by 0 bases, with 15 bases between them. This clonotype was seen at least ten times. Antigen unknown. Sample time point: persistent/refractory GD, antithyroid drugs over 5 years with positive TRAb. Following extraction of RNA from PBMCs, that RNA was used to make the TCR library. Patients of an endocrinology department in Xi'an, China, were included. EDTA tubes held roughly 10 milliliters of peripheral blood from each patient. Investigators prepared the TCR beta libraries by applying iRepertoire HTBI primers and Arm-PCR of CDR3 regions. Each CDR3 protein gets one entry after TCRdb re-called the multiplex PCR reads with MiXCR. The repertoire consists of approximately 400,000 distinct CDR3 sequences, with about 20% occurring once and the leading ten covering roughly 20%.

Broader study findings: Clonotypes that were public and shared totalled 2,500 to 3,500 in persistent patients versus 900 to 1,000 in new patients. Preferential use of TRBV28, TRBJ1-2 and TRBJ2-5 was seen in persistent disease.

The chain is built from TRBV11-2 and TRBJ1-2, with D perhaps matching TRBD1 (5 bases). The clonotype comes from a female donor with Graves disease. The specimen was peripheral blood mononuclear cells (PBMCs), collected when the disease was refractory, from a patient treated with antithyroid drugs. The CDR3 loop reads CASTWATGANYGYTF. As DNA, the CDR3 is TGTGCCAGCACCTGGGCAACGGGGGCTAACTATGGCTACACCTTC.